This T cell receptor beta chain was documented in a study of regulatory T cells in long-lasting Graves disease. The time point denotes: newly diagnosed GD, antithyroid drugs for less than 3 months. From PBMCs, RNA was extracted and then used to make the TCR library. Study-level findings and limits: TRBV28, TRBJ1-2 and TRBJ2-5 emerged as the favored segments in persistent disease.

In germline, CDR1 is DFQATT, CDR2 SNEGSKA (reference sequence). V was cut by 2 bases and J by 6 bases, with 17 bases left in between. This CDR3 is 15 amino acids long. This clonotype appeared a few times. Its antigen is not identified. The authors built TCR beta libraries using iRepertoire HTBI primers and Arm-PCR of CDR3 regions. TCRdb ran MiXCR on the multiplex PCR reads and lists one entry per CDR3 protein. The data contain roughly 530,000 distinct CDR3 sequences, roughly 16% of them singletons. These sequences were also reported in another study, on T cells in Graves' hyperthyroidism and ophthalmopathy.

This chain uses TRBV20-1 with TRBJ1-5; no definite D call. This receptor was taken from a woman aged 40 to 65 with Graves disease. The starting material was peripheral blood mononuclear cells (PBMCs), obtained at new diagnosis, from a patient treated with antithyroid drugs. This chain's CDR3 is CSARPMDFTIQPQHF. The CDR3 nucleotides are TGCAGTGCTAGACCCATGGACTTTACTATTCAGCCCCAGCATTTT.